A single sample gave rise to the 15 T cell receptor beta chains below, sequenced in a study of OX40 agonist ivuxolimab in advanced cancers. Profiled with immunoSEQ multiplex PCR; TCRdb holds only in-frame clones, not every one. Among 75,000 to 80,000 clones listed, around 86% were seen once. Here the sequenced sample was CD4+ or CD8+ T cells sorted from blood, taken in a trial of the OX40 agonist ivuxolimab. The source of these receptors is an adult with an advanced solid tumor such as melanoma, head and neck, liver or kidney cancer.

The table lists this clone with a count of one. The V call is TRBV7-2, the J call TRBJ1-1; TRBD1 aligns across 10 bases. The V gene end was trimmed by 2 bases and the J gene end by 8 bases; junction bases not matched to a gene: 5. Per the germline V gene, CDR1 is SGHTA and CDR2 is FQGNSA. This CDR3 region has 14 residues. The CDR3 spells CASSLRRTGGEAFF. DNA of the CDR3: TGTGCCAGCAGCTTACGGCGGACAGGGGGAGAAGCTTTCTTT.

The chain has TRBV5-1 and TRBJ1-1; weak D call: TRBD1 (6 bases). V was clipped by 4 bases and J by 3 bases, with 16 bases between them. The V gene's germline CDR1 is SGHRS and CDR2 YFSETQ. CDR3 length: 15 residues. CDR3 sequence: CASSPGGGSHTEAFF. Here the CDR3 DNA reads TGCGCCAGCAGCCCCGGAGGGGGGAGCCACACTGAAGCTTTCTTT. Filled out from reference TRBV5-1 and TRBJ1-1, the complete variable domain reads KAGVTQTPRYLIKTRGQQVTLSCSPISGHRSVSWYQQTPGQGLQFLFEYFSETQRNKGNFPGRFSGRQFSNSRSEMNVSTLELGDSALYLCASSPGGGSHTEAFFGQGTRLTVV.

The V and J genes are TRBV5-4 and TRBJ2-5; the D call may be TRBD1 or TRBD2 (6 bases each). CDR1 and CDR2 from the germline V gene are SGHNT and YYREEE (reference sequence). Trimming removed 3 bases at V and 1 base at J, with 10 bases between. This CDR3 contains 14 residues. The CDR3 bases are TGTGCCAGCAGCTGGGGGGCTCTCCAAGAGACCCAGTACTTC. Translated, it gives CASSWGALQETQYF.

The chain uses TRBV5-4 and TRBJ1-4; perhaps TRBD1 as D (5 bases). Deletions cut 4 bases from V and 4 bases from J, with 11 bases between. The germline gives CDR1 SGHNT, CDR2 YYREEE (reference sequence). The CDR3 totals 14 residues. The CDR3 loop reads CASSRGAGNEKLFF. In nucleotides, the CDR3 is TGTGCCAGCAGCCGGGGCGCGGGTAATGAAAAACTGTTTTTT.

Details on this clone: Mismatch with germline at one junction end may stem from a read error. V is TRBV4-3 and J is TRBJ2-7; 7 bases line up with TRBD2. The CDR3 has 13 amino acids. Looked up from germline, CDR1 is LGHNA and CDR2 is YSLEER. CDR3 DNA sequence: TGCGCCAGCAGCCAAGATTGGGGGAGGGCTCGGACTTTC. It yields the protein CASSQDWGRARTF.

The rearrangement joins TRBV10-3 to TRBJ2-7; weak D call: TRBD2 (5 bases). Germline CDR1 ENHRY, CDR2 SYGVKD. With 5 bases removed from V and 0 bases from J, the gap between germline ends came to 11 bases. This CDR3 is built from 14 residues. CDR3 loop: CAISRDTSSYEQYF. The CDR3, as DNA: TGTGCCATCAGTCGGGATACGAGCTCCTACGAGCAGTACTTC.

This clone was observed a handful of times. This sequence joins TRBV5-1 and TRBJ2-2, with D perhaps matching TRBD1 or TRBD2 (5 bases each). CDR1 SGHRS and CDR2 YFSETQ come from the germline V gene. The CDR3 loop spans 14 amino acids. Trimming left V 2 bases short and J 6 bases short, with 11 bases between. The CDR3 DNA reads TGCGCCAGCAGCTTTCGGGGCCAGCCCGGGGAGCTGTTTTTT. This encodes CASSFRGQPGELFF.

The chain is built from TRBV4-1 and TRBJ1-2; TRBD1 matches at 8 bases. The CDR3 covers 15 residues. Germline lookup yields CDR1 MGHRA and CDR2 YSYEKL. The V gene end was trimmed by 0 bases and the J gene end by 6 bases; junction bases not matched to a gene: 6. CDR3 sequence: CASSQDDRGRNGYTF. The CDR3 coding sequence is TGCGCCAGCAGCCAAGACGACAGGGGAAGGAATGGCTACACCTTC.

The V and J genes are TRBV27 and TRBJ1-2; D ambiguous. Trimming pared 5 bases from V and 5 bases from J, leaving 12 bases between. From germline, CDR1 is MNHEY and CDR2 SMNVEV (reference sequence). This CDR3 comprises 13 residues. The CDR3 spells CASSPTDSYGYTF. CDR3 nucleotides: TGTGCCAGCAGTCCGACCGATTCTTATGGCTACACCTTC.

This clone was detected only once. J is TRBJ2-7 and V is TRBV28; TRBD1 aligns across 9 bases. The CDR3 spans 16 residues. The germline V gene encodes CDR1 MDHEN and CDR2 SYDVKM. J gave up 4 bases and V 7 bases, and 14 bases lay outside the gene matches. As DNA, the CDR3 is TGTGCCAGCAACGGAGGACTCCGGGACAGGGTATACGAGCAGTACTTC. Translated, it gives CASNGGLRDRVYEQYF.

The rearrangement uses TRBV6-1 and TRBJ2-3; the D gene is possibly TRBD2 (6 bases). The CDR3 has 11 amino acids. V was shortened by 5 bases and J by 8 bases, with 8 bases between the two germline ends. CDR1 and CDR2 from the germline V gene are MNHNS and SASEGT. The CDR3 DNA follows: TGTGCCAGCAGTTACGGGGGTACGCAGTATTTT. Translating gives CASSYGGTQYF.

V and J are TRBV6-5 and TRBJ1-1; tentative D call: TRBD1 (6 bases). CDR3 length: 13 residues. Germline V CDR1 and CDR2: MNHEY, SVGAGI. V lost 8 bases and J lost 4, with 14 bases in between. The CDR3 region is CASAAGTFTEAFF. CDR3 in DNA: TGTGCCAGCGCTGCCGGGACATTCACTGAAGCTTTCTTT.

The chain combines TRBV30 with TRBJ1-6; tentatively, D is TRBD1 (6 bases). Germline assignment: CDR1 GTSNPN and CDR2 SVGIG (reference sequence). This CDR3 is 13 amino acids long. The V and J ends lost 6 bases and 6 bases respectively, with 12 bases between them. In DNA, the CDR3 is TGTGCCTGCTGGGGGGGGCCTAATTCACCCCTCCACTTT. The encoded protein is CACWGGPNSPLHF.

J is TRBJ1-4 and V is TRBV7-2; unclear D gene. CDR3 length: 13 residues. Germline V gene lookup returns CDR1 SGHTA and CDR2 FQGNSA. Trimming took off 4 bases at V and 7 bases at J, with 10 bases between the two ends. The CDR3 here is CASSYRFSEKLFF. CDR3 in DNA: TGTGCCAGCAGCTATCGATTTAGTGAAAAACTGTTTTTT.

The genes are TRBV30 and TRBJ2-2; possible D gene TRBD2, 5 bases. V lost 1 base, J lost 4 bases, and 10 bases lay in between. Germline loops: CDR1 GTSNPN, CDR2 SVGIG (reference sequence). CDR3 size: 14 residues. As DNA, the CDR3 is TGTGCCTGGAGTGGTCTAGCAACCACCGGGGAGCTGTTTTTT. Protein: CAWSGLATTGELFF.